Below, 7 T cell receptor beta chains from the same sample are listed, as sequenced in a study of cytomegalovirus exposure and HLA in healthy donors. Researchers ran the PCR with 60 Vbeta and 13 Jbeta primers. Sequenced by immunoSEQ multiplex PCR; TCRdb stores in-frame clones only, minus some. This sample has 150,000 to 200,000 clones, with around 68% found just once. Sequencing input: PBMCs. The receptor set was obtained from a man aged 40-49 years in good health and CMV-seronegative.

This clone was seen only a few times. This sequence joins TRBV4-1 and TRBJ2-1; TRBD2 agrees at 9 bases. J lost 3 bases, V lost 4 bases, and 4 bases had no gene match. Germline V gives CDR1 MGHRA, CDR2 YSYEKL. This CDR3 has 15 amino acids. The DNA for the CDR3 is TGCGCCAGCAGCCTGACTAGCGGACTCTACAATGAGCAGTTCTTC. Protein sequence: CASSLTSGLYNEQFF.

CDR3 residues: CASSSTGGSYNEQFF. The DNA of the CDR3 is TGTGCCAGCAGCTCAACAGGGGGCTCCTACAATGAGCAGTTCTTC. J is TRBJ2-1 and V is TRBV7-2, with TRBD1 identical over 8 bases. From germline, CDR1 is SGHTA and CDR2 FQGNSA. V was pared by 4 bases and J by 0 bases, with 2 bases of the junction left unmatched. There are 15 residues in the CDR3.

CDR3 DNA sequence: TGTGCCAGCAGAGTGACTAGTACCTCCTACGAGCAGTACTTC. Amino acids: CASRVTSTSYEQYF. The rearrangement links TRBV2 to TRBJ2-7; D may be TRBD2 (6 bases). Trimming took off 6 bases at V and 0 bases at J, with 12 bases between the two ends. CDR1 is SNHLY and CDR2 is FYNNEI in the germline V gene. This CDR3 region has 14 residues.

CDR3 amino acids: CASSSGEGRISNEQFF. The CDR3, as DNA: TGTGCCAGCAGTTCCGGGGAAGGGCGTATTAGCAATGAGCAGTTCTTC. V and J are TRBV27 and TRBJ2-1; possible D gene TRBD2, 5 bases. The CDR3 runs 16 residues. In germline, CDR1 is MNHEY, CDR2 SMNVEV (reference sequence). V lost 4 bases and J lost 6, with 19 bases in between.

The V call is TRBV4-2, the J call TRBJ2-3; 10 bases agree with TRBD1. Germline-derived CDR1 and CDR2 are LGHNA and YNFKEQ. Trimming removed 0 bases from V and 4 bases from J; junction bases left unmatched: 4. The CDR3 runs to 16 residues. The CDR3, as DNA: TGTGCCAGCAGCCAAGACGGGGGACAGGGGCCAGATACGCAGTATTTT. It specifies CASSQDGGQGPDTQYF.

The chain employs TRBV7-9 and TRBJ1-3, with TRBD1 identical over 7 bases. Germline V gene data show CDR1 as SEHNR and CDR2 as FQNEAQ (reference sequence). The CDR3 has 16 residues. With V trimmed by 5 bases and J by 0 bases, 7 bases remained unmatched. The CDR3 DNA reads as TGTGCCAGCAGCGCGACAGGGTTGAGCTCTGGAAACACCATATATTTT. It codes for CASSATGLSSGNTIYF.

The chain is built from TRBV19 and TRBJ1-2, with a weak D call TRBD1 (5 bases). This CDR3 is 14 amino acids long. The V end lost 3 bases, the J end lost 6 bases, and 14 bases lay between the germline ends. CDR1 is LNHDA, CDR2 SQIVND, per germline (reference sequence). The CDR3 coding sequence is TGTGCCAGTAGTATTGGCAGGGAAAGAGATGGCTACACCTTC. Translation: CASSIGRERDGYTF.